This T cell receptor beta chain was documented in a study of memory CD4+ T cells and cytomegalovirus serostatus. General study points: About two fifths of the roughly 150 known CMV-associated TCRbeta sequences appeared in CD4+ memory.

Original methodology: Out-of-frame sequences were removed, leaving 2,204,828 distinct TCRbeta sequences. The method was immunoSEQ multiplex PCR; TCRdb's version includes in-frame clones alone and lacks a portion of them. V, J and clone size derive from that table, while D and trimming were established from the DNA sequence. The repertoire holds about 92,000 clones, with 75% to 85% as singletons. Remarks on this clone: The target antigen is unknown.

The sort gate was single viable CD3+CD4+CD8-CD45RO+ cells for memory CD4+ T cells. Germline V gene sequence: CDR1 MNHNS, CDR2 SASEGT. V was cut by 2 bases and J by 5 bases, with 10 bases left in between. The CDR3 has 13 amino acids. The rearrangement joins TRBV6-1 to TRBJ2-7; perhaps D is TRBD1 or TRBD2 (5 bases each). This TCR came from an adult in good health and CMV-seropositive. Sequenced sample: memory CD4+ T cells from blood. The CDR3 loop reads CASSEQRGDEQYF. CDR3 in DNA: TGTGCCAGCAGTGAACAGAGGGGCGACGAGCAGTACTTC.